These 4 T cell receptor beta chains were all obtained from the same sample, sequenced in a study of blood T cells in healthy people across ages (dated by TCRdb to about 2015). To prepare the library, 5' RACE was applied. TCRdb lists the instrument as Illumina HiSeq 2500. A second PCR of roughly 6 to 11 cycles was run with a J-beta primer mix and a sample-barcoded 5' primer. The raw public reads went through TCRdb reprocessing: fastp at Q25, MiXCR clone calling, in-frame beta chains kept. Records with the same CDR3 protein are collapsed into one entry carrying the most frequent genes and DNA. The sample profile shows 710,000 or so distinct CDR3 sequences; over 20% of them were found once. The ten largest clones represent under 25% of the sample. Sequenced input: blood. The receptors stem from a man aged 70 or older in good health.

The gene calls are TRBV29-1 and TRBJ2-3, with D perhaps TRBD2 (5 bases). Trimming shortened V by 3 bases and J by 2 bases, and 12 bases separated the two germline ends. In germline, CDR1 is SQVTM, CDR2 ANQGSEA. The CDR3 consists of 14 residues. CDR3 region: CSVDPGVHTDTQYF. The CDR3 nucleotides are TGCAGCGTTGACCCCGGGGTGCACACAGATACGCAGTATTTT.

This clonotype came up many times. The CDR3 DNA is TGTGCCAGCAGCTTAGGACAACCCAATAATTCACCCCTCCACTTT. As protein: CASSLGQPNNSPLHF. The chain recombines TRBV7-2 with TRBJ1-6; D unresolved. Germline V gene sequence: CDR1 SGHTA, CDR2 FQGNSA. Trimming stripped 1 base from V and 5 bases from J, with 9 bases between. The length of the CDR3 is 15 residues.

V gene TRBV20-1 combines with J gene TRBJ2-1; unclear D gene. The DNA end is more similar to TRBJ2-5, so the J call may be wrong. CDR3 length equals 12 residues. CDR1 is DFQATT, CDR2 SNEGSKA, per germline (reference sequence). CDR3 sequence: CSARERWETQYF. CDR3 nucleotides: TGCAGTGCTAGAGAGCGGTGGGAGACCCAGTACTTC.

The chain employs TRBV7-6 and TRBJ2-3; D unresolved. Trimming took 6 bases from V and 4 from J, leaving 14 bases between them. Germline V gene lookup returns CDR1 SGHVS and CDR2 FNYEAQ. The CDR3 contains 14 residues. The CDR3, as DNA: TGTGCCAGCAGTTTTAACTGGGCGGCAGATACGCAGTATTTT. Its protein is CASSFNWAADTQYF.